This T cell receptor beta chain was recorded in a study of blood T cells in healthy people across ages. Across the study: For every two T cells, template switching captured about one barcoded beta molecule.

A note on this clonotype: Its target is unknown.

Together with a sample-barcoded 5' primer, a J-beta primer mix was included in a second PCR lasting about 7 to 11 cycles. One entry per CDR3 protein, called by TCRdb with MiXCR from the 5' RACE reads. The sample yields hundreds of thousands of distinct CDR3 sequences, 53% seen once. Study-wide results and limits: Roughly linear age-related decline in beta diversity appeared, significant by age 40. More naive CD4+ cells and higher diversity marked long-lived donors relative to aged donors.

CDR1 is MNHNY and CDR2 is SVGAGI in the germline V gene (reference sequence). Trimming cost V 6 bases and J 1 base, with 17 bases left between them. The CDR3 is 16 residues long. Aged roughly 6 to 90, donors were systemically healthy Caucasians from Russia. The clonotype was recovered from an elderly man in good health. Sequenced input: blood. The chain recombines TRBV6-6 with TRBJ2-3; a weak D match, TRBD2 (6 bases). CDR3 coding DNA: TGTGCCAGCAGCCTGGGACTCAATGCCGGCACAGATACGCAGTATTTT. Translating gives CASSLGLNAGTDTQYF.